These 24 T cell receptor beta chains were sequenced from one sample in a study of OX40 agonist ivuxolimab in advanced cancers. Only in-frame clones appear in the TCRdb table, and some are missing; sequencing was by immunoSEQ multiplex PCR. Here the sample spans 52,000 or so clones, 94% being singletons. The sample in question was CD4+ or CD8+ T cells sorted from blood, obtained in a trial of the OX40 agonist ivuxolimab. All receptors come from an adult with an advanced solid tumor such as melanoma, head and neck, liver or kidney cancer.

The chain links TRBV7-9 to TRBJ2-1; D assignment may be TRBD1 or TRBD2 (6 bases each). This CDR3 has 12 residues. V was cut by 8 bases and J by 8 bases, with 13 bases left in between. Germline CDR1 SEHNR, CDR2 FQNEAQ (reference sequence). The DNA for the CDR3 is TGTGCCAGCGGTTATCGGGGGCATGAGCAGTTCTTC. As protein: CASGYRGHEQFF. The entire variable domain, with the rest obtained from reference TRBV7-9 and TRBJ2-1, is as follows: DTGVSQNPRHKITKRGQNVTFRCDPISEHNRLYWYRQTLGQGPEFLTYFQNEAQLEKSRLLSDRFSAERPKGSFSTLEIQRTEQGDSAMYLCASGYRGHEQFFGPGTRLTVL.

The CDR3 nucleotides read TGTGCCAGCAGCTTAGCCCAGACAGGGGTGGGGCATCAGCCCCAGCATTTT. It translates to CASSLAQTGVGHQPQHF. The gene calls are TRBV7-2 and TRBJ1-5; TRBD1 agrees at 8 bases. Losses at the gene ends were 0 bases for V and 5 bases for J; bases not matched to a gene: 9. Germline-derived CDR1 and CDR2 are SGHTA and FQGNSA. The CDR3 is made up of 17 amino acids.

The J gene is TRBJ2-1, the V gene TRBV19; D possibly matches TRBD1 or TRBD2 (5 bases each). This CDR3 comprises 13 residues. Trimming removed 5 bases from V and 2 bases from J, with 7 bases in between. The germline V gene has CDR1 LNHDA and CDR2 SQIVND (reference sequence). CDR3 protein: CASSPGPYNEQFF. The CDR3 region has the DNA TGTGCCAGTAGTCCGGGGCCCTACAATGAGCAGTTCTTC.

This clone was counted once. The rearrangement uses TRBV2 and TRBJ2-7; D call uncertain. This CDR3 has 12 amino acids. Trimming removed 6 bases at V and 5 bases at J, with 11 bases between. Germline CDR1 is SNHLY and CDR2 is FYNNEI. The CDR3 loop is CASSKKWDEQYF. For the CDR3, the DNA is TGTGCCAGCAGCAAAAAATGGGACGAGCAGTACTTC.

This chain joins TRBV6-6 and TRBJ1-1, with 10 bases fitting TRBD1. The CDR3 runs to 16 residues. The V and J ends lost 2 bases and 5 bases, in that order; junction bases with no gene match: 8. CDR1 and CDR2 (germline): MNHNY, SVGAGI (reference sequence). In nucleotides, the CDR3 is TGTGCCAGCAGTTACGATCGGGACAGGGGTATGACTGAAGCTTTCTTT. It translates to CASSYDRDRGMTEAFF.

In DNA, the CDR3 is TGTGCCAGCAGTGATACGATCTTAGGAAACATTCAGTACTTC. As protein: CASSDTILGNIQYF. The V and J genes are TRBV6-1 and TRBJ2-4; no firm D call. Germline CDR1 MNHNS, CDR2 SASEGT. The CDR3 loop spans 14 amino acids. Trimming stripped 3 bases from V and 6 bases from J, with 12 bases between.

This chain joins TRBV9 and TRBJ2-3; 11 nucleotides match TRBD1. Germline V gene lookup returns CDR1 SGDLS and CDR2 YYNGEE. The CDR3 length is 15 residues. Trimming took 0 bases from V and 6 from J; bases not matched to a gene: 3. The CDR3 loop is CASSVGTGGEDTQYF. The CDR3 bases are TGTGCCAGCAGCGTAGGGACAGGGGGCGAGGATACGCAGTATTTT. Full variable domain (missing parts from reference TRBV9 and TRBJ2-3): DSGVTQTPKHLITATGQRVTLRCSPRSGDLSVYWYQQSLDQGLQFLIQYYNGEERAKGNILERFSAQQFPDLHSELNLSSLELGDSALYFCASSVGTGGEDTQYFGPGTRLTVL.

The V gene is TRBV14, the J gene TRBJ1-2, with a possible D match to TRBD1 (5 bases). The V gene lost 0 bases and the J gene lost 1 base, with 9 bases spanning the gap. Per the germline V gene, CDR1 is SGHDN and CDR2 is FVKESK. The CDR3 has 15 amino acids. CDR3 protein: CASSQDLGVNYGYTF. The CDR3 DNA reads TGTGCCAGCAGCCAAGATTTGGGGGTTAACTATGGCTACACCTTC.

This sequence joins TRBV5-6 and TRBJ1-4; D gene unclear. V gave up 3 bases and J gave up 0 bases, with 15 bases separating them. Germline assignment: CDR1 SGHDT and CDR2 YYEEEE. The CDR3 has 17 residues. CDR3 in DNA: TGTGCCAGCAGCTCTATTCGAATCCCTGCAACTAATGAAAAACTGTTTTTT. Translation: CASSSIRIPATNEKLFF. Full variable domain (missing parts from reference TRBV5-6 and TRBJ1-4): DAGVTQSPTHLIKTRGQQVTLRCSPKSGHDTVSWYQQALGQGPQFIFQYYEEEERQRGNFPDRFSGHQFPNYSSELNVNALLLGDSALYLCASSSIRIPATNEKLFFGSGTQLSVL.

This clone has only one observation. The V gene is TRBV9, the J gene TRBJ2-5; TRBD1 might be the D (6 bases). Germline CDR1 is SGDLS and CDR2 is YYNGEE. V dropped 4 bases and J dropped 8 bases, with 15 bases sitting between them. The CDR3 consists of 13 residues. In DNA, the CDR3 is TGTGCCAGCAGCAATGGGGGCCAGGACACCCAGTACTTC. Its translation is CASSNGGQDTQYF.

The chain is built from TRBV28 and TRBJ1-3, with 7 bases fitting TRBD1. The CDR3 contains 17 residues. Germline V gives CDR1 MDHEN, CDR2 SYDVKM. V gave up 6 bases and J gave up 0 bases; unmatched junction bases: 11. CDR3: CASSPQGGLSSGNTIYF. The CDR3 coding sequence is TGTGCCAGCAGCCCACAAGGGGGCCTGAGCTCTGGAAACACCATATATTTT.

V gene TRBV18 combines with J gene TRBJ2-7; 10 positions match TRBD2. The V segment lost 5 bases and the J segment 7 bases; nucleotides outside the gene matches: 5. Germline CDR1 and CDR2: KGHSH and LQKENI. This CDR3 has 13 amino acids. CDR3 sequence (DNA): TGTGCCAGCTCAATCCCAGCGGGGGGGGAGCAGTACTTC. Amino acid sequence: CASSIPAGGEQYF.

The count of this clone is one. The chain is built from TRBV9 and TRBJ1-1; 11 bases agree with TRBD1. The trim removed 4 bases at V and 2 bases at J, leaving 10 bases unmatched. Germline CDR1 SGDLS, CDR2 YYNGEE. The CDR3 runs 17 residues. DNA for the CDR3: TGTGCCAGCAGCCCTAGTCCCGGGACAGGGGGAAACACTGAAGCTTTCTTT. Amino acids: CASSPSPGTGGNTEAFF.

The V gene is TRBV6-6, the J gene TRBJ2-1; 10 nucleotides match TRBD2. Germline V gene lookup returns CDR1 MNHNY and CDR2 SVGAGI (reference sequence). The CDR3 runs 15 residues. With 7 bases clipped from V and 8 bases from J, the junction kept 11 bases outside the gene matches. The CDR3 reads CASTKSGRAVDEQFF. CDR3 sequence (DNA): TGTGCCAGCACCAAAAGCGGGAGGGCTGTCGATGAGCAGTTCTTC.

The chain couples TRBV7-2 to TRBJ1-2; D gene ambiguous. CDR3 length equals 12 residues. Germline-derived CDR1 and CDR2 are SGHTA and FQGNSA. V was cut by 0 bases and J by 7 bases, with 6 bases left in between. DNA for the CDR3: TGTGCCAGCAGCTTAGCTGGGTCTGGCTACACCTTC. Translating gives CASSLAGSGYTF.

The chain recombines TRBV19 with TRBJ2-2; D gene uncertain. Germline loops: CDR1 LNHDA, CDR2 SQIVND (reference sequence). The CDR3 covers 13 residues. V gave up 3 bases and J gave up 8 bases, with 10 bases separating them. In DNA, the CDR3 is TGTGCCAGTAGTATCTCCGGGTGGGGGGAGCTGTTTTTT. Its protein is CASSISGWGELFF.

This chain links TRBV15 with TRBJ2-3, with 10 nucleotides matching TRBD1. Germline CDR1 and CDR2: LNHNV and YYDKDF (reference sequence). The V and J ends lost 3 bases and 6 bases, in that order; junction bases with no gene match: 6. The CDR3 is 15 residues long. CDR3 loop: CATSRTGGAGDTQYF. Here the CDR3 DNA reads TGTGCCACCAGCAGGACAGGGGGCGCTGGGGATACGCAGTATTTT.

The chain employs TRBV19 and TRBJ2-7; the D gene is possibly TRBD2 (5 bases). Trimming stripped 6 bases from V and 3 bases from J, with 9 bases between. Germline V gene lookup returns CDR1 LNHDA and CDR2 SQIVND (reference sequence). The CDR3 runs to 12 residues. DNA of the CDR3: TGTGCCAGTAGGGGCGGAGGCTACGAGCAGTACTTC. It translates to CASRGGGYEQYF.

This sequence joins TRBV9 and TRBJ2-3; D gene ambiguous. The CDR3 length is 14 residues. Germline V gene sequence: CDR1 SGDLS, CDR2 YYNGEE. Trimming took 0 bases from V and 1 from J, leaving 6 bases between them. CDR3 loop: CASSVELRTDTQYF. CDR3 nucleotide sequence: TGTGCCAGCAGCGTAGAACTACGCACAGATACGCAGTATTTT. The full variable domain, rest sourced from reference TRBV9 and TRBJ2-3, is DSGVTQTPKHLITATGQRVTLRCSPRSGDLSVYWYQQSLDQGLQFLIQYYNGEERAKGNILERFSAQQFPDLHSELNLSSLELGDSALYFCASSVELRTDTQYFGPGTRLTVL.

There are a few counts of this clone. This chain uses TRBV7-9 with TRBJ2-1; 11 nucleotides line up with TRBD2. This CDR3 region has 14 residues. Per germline, CDR1 SEHNR and CDR2 FQNEAQ (reference sequence). The junction had 1 base not matched to a gene; V was cut back by 6 bases and J by 3 bases. Here the CDR3 DNA reads TGTGCCAGCAGGGGGACTAGCGGCTACAATGAGCAGTTCTTC. Translation: CASRGTSGYNEQFF.

The chain recombines TRBV10-1 with TRBJ2-1; the D is unclear. This CDR3 contains 12 residues. CDR1 and CDR2 from the germline V gene are WNHNN and SYGVQD (reference sequence). The V and J ends lost 2 bases and 7 bases respectively, with 6 bases between them. CDR3 sequence: CASSEGRNEQFF. The CDR3 region has the DNA TGCGCCAGCAGTGAGGGACGGAATGAGCAGTTCTTC.

This chain joins TRBV28 and TRBJ1-1; possibly TRBD1 for D (5 bases). Germline-derived CDR1 and CDR2 are MDHEN and SYDVKM. Trimming pared 3 bases from V and 0 bases from J, leaving 11 bases between. This CDR3 spans 15 amino acids. CDR3 amino acids: CASSLWGKMNTEAFF. The CDR3 DNA sequence: TGTGCCAGCAGTTTGTGGGGGAAAATGAACACTGAAGCTTTCTTT. Full variable domain (remainder filled in from reference TRBV28 and TRBJ1-1): DVKVTQSSRYLVKRTGEKVFLECVQDMDHENMFWYRQDPGLGLRLIYFSYDVKMKEKGDIPEGYSVSREKKERFSLILESASTNQTSMYLCASSLWGKMNTEAFFGQGTRLTVV.

This rearrangement joins TRBV2 to TRBJ2-1, with 8 bases identical to TRBD2. From germline, CDR1 is SNHLY and CDR2 FYNNEI. The length of the CDR3 is 15 residues. J lost 6 bases, V lost 7 bases, and 11 bases had no gene match. The DNA of the CDR3 is TGTGCCAGCATGAGAAGCGGGAGAGAAGTCAATGAGCAGTTCTTC. This encodes CASMRSGREVNEQFF.

The chain has TRBV30 and TRBJ2-7, with D unresolved. Germline assignment: CDR1 GTSNPN and CDR2 SVGIG (reference sequence). The length of the CDR3 is 11 residues. The V end was cut by 4 bases, the J end by 5 bases, with 9 bases between. The CDR3 protein is CAWMGRDEQYF. The CDR3 nucleotides read TGTGCCTGGATGGGTCGGGACGAGCAGTACTTC.